Listed below are T cell receptor beta chains from one sample, sequenced in a study of beta chain features in type 1 diabetes. Libraries were prepared by immunoSEQ multiplex PCR; TCRdb keeps only in-frame clonotypes and omits some of them. The table lists approximately 600,000 clones, around 11% of them singletons, with about 0.11% in the top ten. Material: naive CD4+ T cells from blood. These receptors all come from a man under 40 with type 1 diabetes. Each CDR3 is given with its conserved first and last residue. The D gene is left open where the match is weak. Size values are once, few and many counts, or a class for expanded clones, and some rows have none.

d_call j_call v_call clone_size cdr3_nt cdr3_aa
- TRBJ2-3 TRBV5-1 - TGCGCCACCCGGACCTCAAGCACAGATACGCAGTATTTT CATRTSSTDTQYF
- TRBJ2-1 TRBV11-2 - TGTGCCAGCAGCTTAGGAGTCTTTTGGAATGAGCAGTTCTTC CASSLGVFWNEQFF
- TRBJ1-2 TRBV29-1 - TGCAGCGTTGATCGCGGGACATTCAACTATGGCTACACCTTC CSVDRGTFNYGYTF
- TRBJ1-2 TRBV19 few TGTGCCAGTAGTAATCGGTTCTATGGCTACACCTTC CASSNRFYGYTF
- TRBJ1-5 TRBV10-3 few TGTGCCACCGCCCGGGAAAGCAATCAGCCCCAGCATTTT CATARESNQPQHF
- TRBJ2-3 TRBV4-2 - TGTGCCAGCAGCCAAGAAACCGGGGATACGCAGTATTTT CASSQETGDTQYF
TRBD1 TRBJ2-7 TRBV4-2 - TGTGCCAGCAGCCCTTCGACATCTGGACAGGGCTACGAGCAGTACTTC CASSPSTSGQGYEQYF
- TRBJ1-2 TRBV7-2 few TGTGCCAGCAGCTCCCGTGTTATCAATGGCTACACCTTC CASSSRVINGYTF
- TRBJ1-4 TRBV6-5 few TGTGCCAGCAGTTATCGACAGACAACTAATGAAAAACTGTTTTTT CASSYRQTTNEKLFF
- TRBJ1-1 TRBV4-3 few TGCGCCAGCAGCCAAGCTCCACAGCCAGGGAGCACTGAAGCTTTCTTT CASSQAPQPGSTEAFF
- TRBJ2-7 TRBV7-2 - TGTGCCAGCAGCTTAGGACAAATCTACGAGCAGTACTTC CASSLGQIYEQYF
- TRBJ1-2 TRBV7-9 - TGTGCCAGCAGCTACGGACGACCTTCTGGCTACACCTTC CASSYGRPSGYTF
TRBD2 TRBJ2-3 TRBV4-3 - TGCGCCAGCAGCCAGGGACTAGCGGGGGTCACAGATACGCAGTATTTT CASSQGLAGVTDTQYF
TRBD1 TRBJ1-4 TRBV7-2 - TGTGCCAGCAGCCTCAGTACAGGGGGACTTAATGAAAAACTGTTTTTT CASSLSTGGLNEKLFF
- TRBJ2-7 TRBV9 - TGTGCCAGCAGCGCCCGAGGGGAGGTCATGAGCGAGCAGTACTTC CASSARGEVMSEQYF
- TRBJ2-3 TRBV27 - TGTGCCAGCGGATTTCAGGGGATGGCCACAGATACGCAGTATTTT CASGFQGMATDTQYF
- TRBJ2-2 TRBV7-9 - TGTGCCAGCAGCTTACTGGGGAGTAGCACCGGGGAGCTGTTTTTT CASSLLGSSTGELFF
- TRBJ2-2 TRBV30 - TGTGCCTGGAGTGTACAGAACACCGGGGAGCTGTTTTTT CAWSVQNTGELFF
- TRBJ2-3 TRBV29-1 - TGCAGCGTTGAGTTTGGGCAGGGCACAGATACGCAGTATTTT CSVEFGQGTDTQYF
- TRBJ1-2 TRBV18 - TGTGCCAGCTCACCAGGGGCCCCTCCGACGGGCTACACCTTC CASSPGAPPTGYTF
- TRBJ2-6 TRBV7-9 - TGTGCCAGCAGCTTAGAATTCCCAGGGGGGGCCAACGTCCTGACTTTC CASSLEFPGGANVLTF
- TRBJ1-2 TRBV6-5 - TGTGCCAGCAGTTACACCGACGGACGGGAGATCTATGGCTACACCTTC CASSYTDGREIYGYTF
- TRBJ1-5 TRBV7-2 once TGTGCCAGCAGCTTTGGGACATCGAATCAGCCCCAGCATTTT CASSFGTSNQPQHF
- TRBJ1-6 TRBV5-1 few TGCGCCAGCAGCTTGGATCAGGGCCCGGCACCCCTCCACTTT CASSLDQGPAPLHF
- TRBJ2-7 TRBV7-2 few TGTGCCAGCAGTTCGGGGGGCGGCGAGCAGTACTTC CASSSGGGEQYF
- TRBJ1-6 TRBV20-1 few TGCAGTGCACTCAGGGATTCACCCCTCCACTTT CSALRDSPLHF
- TRBJ1-1 TRBV7-9 - TGTGCCAGCAGCTTACCAGGGTTGGTGAACACTGAAGCTTTCTTT CASSLPGLVNTEAFF
- TRBJ1-5 TRBV12-5 - TGTGCTAGTGCCGAACAGGGCGTTCATCAGCCCCAGCATTTT CASAEQGVHQPQHF
TRBD1 TRBJ1-3 TRBV29-1 few TGCAGCGTCGCGCACGCAGGGGGTGGTGGAAACACCATATATTTT CSVAHAGGGGNTIYF
- TRBJ2-3 TRBV5-1 few TGCGCCAGCAGCAGTGCCCTCACAGATACGCAGTATTTT CASSSALTDTQYF
TRBD1 TRBJ1-5 TRBV5-1 few TGCGCCAGCAGCCAGACAGGGGACCCCAATCAGCCCCAGCATTTT CASSQTGDPNQPQHF
TRBD1 TRBJ2-1 TRBV9 - TGTGCCAGCAGCGTGGGACAGAAGCCCTACAATGAGCAGTTCTTC CASSVGQKPYNEQFF
- TRBJ1-1 TRBV4-2 few TGTGCCAGCAGCCAAGTTGACCGATTGAACACTGAAGCTTTCTTT CASSQVDRLNTEAFF
- TRBJ2-3 TRBV10-3 - TGTGCCATCAGTGGGGGTAACAGGGCGGTAGATACGCAGTATTTT CAISGGNRAVDTQYF
- TRBJ1-6 TRBV5-1 few TGCGCCAGCAGCTTGGATCTTACAGGGCCTTCACCCCTCCACTTT CASSLDLTGPSPLHF
- TRBJ1-4 TRBV29-1 - TGCAGCGTTGAAGATAACAGAAGAGAAAAACTGTTTTTT CSVEDNRREKLFF
- TRBJ2-5 TRBV7-2 - TGTGCCAGCAGCCCGCGGAGGCTCCAGTACTTC CASSPRRLQYF
- TRBJ2-7 TRBV28 - TGTGCCAGCAGTTCCCATTCCTACGAGCAGTACTTC CASSSHSYEQYF
- TRBJ1-5 TRBV4-1 - TGCGCCAGCAGCCAAGATATCCCCCCGGCAGAAATTTATAGCAATCAGCCCCAGCATTTT CASSQDIPPAEIYSNQPQHF
- TRBJ2-5 TRBV27 few TGTGCCAGCAGTTTAATAGTCGGGGGAGAGACCCAGTACTTC CASSLIVGGETQYF
- TRBJ2-7 TRBV7-2 few TGTGCCAGCAGCTTAGGTCCCTCCAGCTCCTACGAGCAGTACTTC CASSLGPSSSYEQYF
TRBD1 TRBJ1-1 TRBV7-9 few TGTGCCAGCAAAAGACAGGGAAACATGAACACTGAAGCTTTCTTT CASKRQGNMNTEAFF
TRBD2 TRBJ2-3 TRBV29-1 - TGCAGCGCAGCGGGGGCCACTAGCACAGATACGCAGTATTTT CSAAGATSTDTQYF
- TRBJ1-5 TRBV2 few TGTGCCAGCAGTGAGGGGCTCGGTCAGCCCCAGCATTTT CASSEGLGQPQHF
- TRBJ2-6 TRBV2 - TGTGCCAGCACCCAAGTTACCTCTGGGGCCAACGTCCTGACTTTC CASTQVTSGANVLTF
- TRBJ2-7 TRBV28 many TGTGCCAGCAGTTTATACCGCTACGAGCAGTACTTC CASSLYRYEQYF
TRBD1 TRBJ1-2 TRBV18 - TGTGCCAGCTCCACAGGGGGTCAGGGCTACACCTTC CASSTGGQGYTF
TRBD1 TRBJ2-7 TRBV7-2 few TGTGCCAGCAGCTTAGCCCTCGGGACAGGTTACTACGAGCAGTACTTC CASSLALGTGYYEQYF
- TRBJ1-1 TRBV6-6 - TGTGCCAGCAAGGCAGGGGTGAACACTGAAGCTTTCTTT CASKAGVNTEAFF
- TRBJ2-6 TRBV29-1 few TGCAGCGTTGAAGTCGACGGGGCCAACGTCCTGACTTTC CSVEVDGANVLTF
TRBD1 TRBJ2-7 TRBV29-1 - TGCAGCGCCGAGACAGGGCCAACCTACGAGCAGTACTTC CSAETGPTYEQYF
- TRBJ1-3 TRBV9 once TGTGCCAGCAGCGTAGAGGCGGGTCTGTCTGGAAACACCATATATTTT CASSVEAGLSGNTIYF
TRBD1 TRBJ1-6 TRBV7-6 few TGTGCCAGCAGCTTAATCGGAGCGGGACAGTATAATTCACCCCTCCACTTT CASSLIGAGQYNSPLHF
TRBD1 TRBJ1-2 TRBV5-4 - TGTGCCAGCAGCGGGGACAGGGAATATGGCTACACCTTC CASSGDREYGYTF
TRBD1 TRBJ2-7 TRBV9 - TGTGCCAGCAGCGTAGAGGGACAGGGGTTAGGTCGGCAGTACTTC CASSVEGQGLGRQYF
TRBD1 TRBJ2-7 TRBV5-1 few TGCGCCAGCAGCTTGGTCCCCCCGGGACAGGGGGACGAGCAGTACTTC CASSLVPPGQGDEQYF
- TRBJ2-5 TRBV29-1 - TGCAGCGTTGAACCCGAGGGGCGGGAGACCCAGTACTTC CSVEPEGRETQYF